The 28 T cell receptor beta chains given below trace back to one sample, sequenced in a study of blood T cells in healthy people across ages. It was with a sample-barcoded 5' primer and a J-beta primer mix that a second PCR of roughly 6 to 12 cycles was run. TCRdb reprocessed the 5' RACE reads via MiXCR and lists one record per CDR3 protein. The sample yields about 1.1 million distinct CDR3 sequences, under 40% seen once. Sequences were obtained from blood. The receptors were sampled from a man aged 18 to 30 in good health.

This chain links TRBV6-2 or TRBV6-3 with TRBJ2-5, with 10 bases lining up with TRBD2. Germline V gives CDR1 MNHEY, CDR2 SVGEGT. Losses at the gene ends were 4 bases for V and 5 bases for J; bases not matched to a gene: 10. This CDR3 is built from 16 residues. This CDR3 reads CASSSSLAGVVETQYF. CDR3 sequence (DNA): TGTGCCAGCAGTTCGTCCCTAGCGGGAGTGGTTGAGACCCAGTACTTC.

This clonotype was picked up a small number of times. The chain couples TRBV20-1 to TRBJ1-2, with 10 bases aligning to TRBD1. Germline-derived CDR1 and CDR2 are DFQATT and SNEGSKA (reference sequence). J was trimmed by 6 bases and V by 0 bases; bases with no gene match: 7. The CDR3 extends over 15 amino acids. CDR3 sequence: CSARDLGQGVNGYTF. CDR3 DNA sequence: TGCAGTGCTAGAGATCTCGGACAGGGGGTTAATGGCTACACCTTC.

The V gene is TRBV4-3, the J gene TRBJ2-2; 8 nucleotides match TRBD2. This CDR3 is built from 14 residues. J lost 10 bases, V lost 8 bases, and 12 bases had no gene match. The germline V gene has CDR1 LGHNA and CDR2 YSLEER. DNA of the CDR3: TGCGCCAGCGGCAGCGGGGGTGGTATCGAGGAGCTGTTTTTT. Its protein is CASGSGGGIEELFF.

This chain uses TRBV20-1 with TRBJ2-1; D perhaps matches TRBD1 (6 bases). Per germline, CDR1 DFQATT and CDR2 SNEGSKA (reference sequence). With 5 bases removed from V and 0 bases from J, the gap between germline ends came to 14 bases. The CDR3 is made up of 15 amino acids. As DNA, the CDR3 is TGCAGTGCTCACAGGGCTGGGATCTCCTACAATGAGCAGTTCTTC. Amino acids: CSAHRAGISYNEQFF.

This chain uses TRBV2 with TRBJ1-4; D is uncertain. The germline V gene encodes CDR1 SNHLY and CDR2 FYNNEI. This CDR3 has 14 residues. Trimming left V 3 bases short and J 4 bases short, with 9 bases between. The CDR3 reads CASSESLYNEKLFF. The CDR3 DNA sequence: TGTGCCAGCAGTGAGTCTCTTTATAATGAAAAACTGTTTTTT.

This clonotype was detected only a few times. The chain joins TRBV29-1 to TRBJ1-2, with D maybe TRBD1 (5 bases). The germline V gene has CDR1 SQVTM and CDR2 ANQGSEA. The V end lost 0 bases, the J end lost 3 bases, and 14 bases lay between the germline ends. CDR3 length: 15 amino acids. This CDR3 is CSVEESGQGYYGYTF. For the CDR3, the DNA is TGCAGCGTTGAAGAGAGTGGTCAGGGATACTATGGCTACACCTTC.

The chain employs TRBV5-1 and TRBJ1-1; D unclear. Trimming cost V 0 bases and J 7 bases, with 13 bases left between them. The CDR3 sequence is 14 residues long. Germline-derived CDR1 and CDR2 are SGHRS and YFSETQ. The CDR3 DNA reads TGCGCCAGCAGCTTGGAGTGGGAGGGTGGTGAAGCTTTCTTT. It specifies CASSLEWEGGEAFF.

This clonotype has at least ten counts. The chain recombines TRBV9 with TRBJ2-1; D unclear. V lost 3 bases and J 2 bases, leaving 9 bases between the germline ends. This CDR3 is built from 14 residues. CDR1 and CDR2 (germline): SGDLS, YYNGEE. CDR3 loop: CASSAKNAYNEQFF. Written as DNA, the CDR3 is TGTGCCAGCAGCGCCAAGAATGCCTACAATGAGCAGTTCTTC.

Worth noting for this clonotype: Mismatch with germline at one junction end may stem from a read error. V gene TRBV4-2 combines with J gene TRBJ2-1; TRBD1 aligns across 7 bases. Germline V lookup: CDR1 LGHNA, CDR2 YNFKEQ. This CDR3 is built from 17 residues. The CDR3, as DNA: TGTACCAGCAGCCCTGTACAGGGGCGAAGCTCCTACAATGAGCAGTTCTTC. Encoded protein: CTSSPVQGRSSYNEQFF.

The J gene is TRBJ2-7, the V gene TRBV9; 8 bases fit TRBD2. The CDR3 has 14 amino acids. Germline V gene data show CDR1 as SGDLS and CDR2 as YYNGEE. J gave up 7 bases and V 0 bases, and 6 bases lay outside the gene matches. The CDR3 DNA follows: TGTGCCAGCAGCGTAGAAGGGACTAGAAGTGAGCAGTACTTC. Its protein product is CASSVEGTRSEQYF.

This chain uses TRBV5-1 with TRBJ1-1; the D is unclear. V was shortened by 6 bases and J by 3 bases, with 15 bases between the two germline ends. The length of the CDR3 is 14 residues. Per the germline V gene, CDR1 is SGHRS and CDR2 is YFSETQ. The CDR3 region has the DNA TGCGCCAGCATGCAAGAGCCTGGGGACACTGAAGCTTTCTTT. The encoded protein is CASMQEPGDTEAFF.

As for this clonotype: One end of the junction does not line up with germline, which may come from a read error. The chain is built from TRBV12-5 and TRBJ2-1; 7 bases are a match to TRBD1. CDR1 and CDR2 from the germline V gene are LGHNT and FRNRAP. The CDR3 contains 15 residues. The CDR3 loop is CAGGPTGQFYYEQFF. The CDR3, as DNA: TGTGCTGGTGGCCCTACGGGACAGTTTTACTATGAGCAGTTCTTC.

On this clonotype: Relative to the germline gene, one junction end is altered; a read error may explain this. The CDR3 DNA is TGTGTCAGCAGCCCACGAGGACAGAACTATGGCTACACCTTC. As protein: CVSSPRGQNYGYTF. This chain uses TRBV7-2 with TRBJ1-2, with a possible D match to TRBD1 (6 bases). The germline V gene encodes CDR1 SGHTA and CDR2 FQGNSA. The CDR3 sequence is 14 residues long.

The rearrangement links TRBV3-1 to TRBJ2-5; 8 nucleotides align to TRBD1. This CDR3 region has 14 residues. Unmatched junction bases numbered 9, after V lost 3 bases and J lost 9 bases. From germline, CDR1 is LGHDT and CDR2 YNNKEL (reference sequence). The CDR3 coding sequence is TGTGCCAGCAGCCAGCGGACAGGGAGCGAGGCCCAGTACTTC. This encodes CASSQRTGSEAQYF.

This clonotype appeared many times. The V and J genes are TRBV3-1 and TRBJ2-4; no clear D. Germline CDR1 is LGHDT and CDR2 is YNNKEL (reference sequence). This CDR3 has 15 residues. V was trimmed by 0 bases and J by 0 bases, leaving 6 bases between them. The CDR3 DNA reads as TGTGCCAGCAGCCAAGAGGCTGGAGCCAAAAACATTCAGTACTTC. This gives the protein CASSQEAGAKNIQYF.

The V and J genes are TRBV6-6 and TRBJ1-2; 11 nucleotides align to TRBD1. The CDR3 sequence is 16 residues long. With V trimmed by 0 bases and J by 6 bases, 6 bases remained unmatched. Per germline, CDR1 MNHNY and CDR2 SVGAGI (reference sequence). In nucleotides, the CDR3 is TGTGCCAGCAGTTACTCGATGAGGGACAGGGGGAATGGCTACACCTTC. It yields the protein CASSYSMRDRGNGYTF.

The chain recombines TRBV20-1 with TRBJ2-5; D gene unclear. The end of the DNA is better explained by TRBJ2-7, so the J call may be wrong. Per germline, CDR1 DFQATT and CDR2 SNEGSKA (reference sequence). The CDR3 contains 12 residues. CDR3 loop: CSARAPRNEQYF. As DNA, the CDR3 is TGCAGTGCTCGGGCGCCTCGAAACGAGCAGTACTTC.

DNA of the CDR3: TGTGCCAGCAGGTCACGACAGGGTGGTGAAAAACTGTTTTTT. Amino acids: CASRSRQGGEKLFF. V is TRBV6-5 and J is TRBJ1-4; 7 bases line up with TRBD1. The CDR3 extends over 14 amino acids. Germline values: CDR1 MNHEY, CDR2 SVGAGI. V dropped 6 bases and J dropped 7; count of bases not matched to a gene: 8.

In DNA form, the CDR3 reads TGTGCCAGCAGCCCCGGACAGGGCGATAGTGAAAAACTGTTTTTT. It is translated as CASSPGQGDSEKLFF. The rearrangement joins TRBV7-9 to TRBJ1-4; 8 nucleotides align to TRBD1. From germline, CDR1 is SEHNR and CDR2 FQNEAQ (reference sequence). The CDR3 sequence is 15 residues long. The trim removed 5 bases at V and 7 bases at J, leaving 9 bases unmatched.

In regard to this clonotype: Just one base apart from a much larger clone, this may be a read error. V and J are TRBV29-1 and TRBJ1-1; no reliable D call. The CDR3 is 11 amino acids. Germline-derived CDR1 and CDR2 are SQVTM and ANQGSEA. The CDR3 bases are TGCAGCGTACCCCGGAACACTGGAGCTTTCTTT. Protein sequence: CSVPRNTGAFF. The complete variable domain, with remaining parts taken from reference TRBV29-1 and TRBJ1-1, reads SAVISQKPSRDICQRGTSLTIQCQVDSQVTMMFWYRQQPGQSLTLIATANQGSEATYESGFVIDKFPISRPNLTFSTLTVSNMSPEDSSIYLCSVPRNTGAFFGQGTRLTVV.

This clonotype was picked up a small number of times. The chain employs TRBV4-3 and TRBJ1-4; D not resolved. Trimming removed 0 bases from V and 0 bases from J, with 8 bases in between. The CDR3 is 16 amino acids. Germline loops: CDR1 LGHNA, CDR2 YSLEER. CDR3 sequence reads: CASSQDLRATNEKLFF. In DNA, the CDR3 is TGCGCCAGCAGCCAAGATCTCCGGGCAACTAATGAAAAACTGTTTTTT.

The chain couples TRBV4-1 to TRBJ1-5, with a weak D call TRBD1 (6 bases). The ends were cut back, 1 base at V and 4 bases at J, with 11 bases in the middle. Germline V gene lookup returns CDR1 MGHRA and CDR2 YSYEKL. The CDR3 length is 15 residues. The CDR3 DNA reads as TGCGCCAGCAGCCAAGTAAAAGGGGGGAATCAGCCCCAGCATTTT. Translating it yields CASSQVKGGNQPQHF.

This clonotype showed up just a few times. This sequence joins TRBV29-1 and TRBJ1-2; D uncertain. This CDR3 contains 11 residues. V lost 3 bases and J 7 bases, leaving 9 bases between the germline ends. The germline V gene has CDR1 SQVTM and CDR2 ANQGSEA. The CDR3: CSVEFMGGYTF. The CDR3 bases are TGCAGCGTTGAGTTCATGGGTGGCTACACCTTC. The variable domain in full, completed from reference TRBV29-1 and TRBJ1-2, reads SAVISQKPSRDICQRGTSLTIQCQVDSQVTMMFWYRQQPGQSLTLIATANQGSEATYESGFVIDKFPISRPNLTFSTLTVSNMSPEDSSIYLCSVEFMGGYTFGSGTRLTVV.

The chain recombines TRBV29-1 with TRBJ1-5; D is unclear. This CDR3 region has 12 residues. Germline V gene data show CDR1 as SQVTM and CDR2 as ANQGSEA. Trimming shortened V by 7 bases and J by 0 bases, and 7 bases separated the two germline ends. The CDR3: CSATYSNQPQHF. The CDR3 DNA reads as TGCAGCGCCACATATAGCAATCAGCCCCAGCATTTT.

To note about this clonotype: The junction does not match germline at one end; this may be a read error. This chain links TRBV12-5 with TRBJ2-3; D might be TRBD1 or TRBD2, each matching 6 bases. Per the germline V gene, CDR1 is LGHNT and CDR2 is FRNRAP. The CDR3 sequence is 12 residues long. The CDR3 coding sequence is TGTGCTAGTGGTAGGGGGGCAGATGCGCAGTATTTT. This translates into CASGRGADAQYF.

The chain joins TRBV6-5 to TRBJ2-5; a possible D gene is TRBD2 (5 bases). CDR1 is MNHEY and CDR2 is SVGAGI in the germline V gene. The CDR3 has 15 amino acids. The germline V and J ends were trimmed by 0 bases and 5 bases, with 13 bases remaining between them. The CDR3 nucleotides read TGTGCCAGCAGTTACTCGAAATCTAGCCGGGAGACCCAGTACTTC. Its translation: CASSYSKSSRETQYF.

The rearrangement uses TRBV20-1 and TRBJ2-5, with 12 bases lining up with TRBD2. Germline values: CDR1 DFQATT, CDR2 SNEGSKA (reference sequence). The CDR3 spans 16 residues. With V trimmed by 6 bases and J by 11 bases, 19 bases remained unmatched. The CDR3 reads CSASTSGGTTYNEQYF. In DNA form, the CDR3 reads TGCAGTGCATCGACTAGCGGGGGAACAACCTACAATGAGCAGTACTTC.

The V call is TRBV7-2, the J call TRBJ1-1; tentatively, D is TRBD1 (5 bases). The CDR3 has 15 amino acids. V lost 4 bases and J 3 bases, leaving 15 bases between the germline ends. CDR1 and CDR2 from the germline V gene are SGHTA and FQGNSA. As DNA, the CDR3 is TGTGCCAGCAGCTCAACCCCCAGGGTTGACACTGAAGCTTTCTTT. Its translation: CASSSTPRVDTEAFF. Full variable domain (missing parts from reference TRBV7-2 and TRBJ1-1): GAGVSQSPSNKVTEKGKDVELRCDPISGHTALYWYRQSLGQGLEFLIYFQGNSAPDKSGLPSDRFSAERTGGSVSTLTIQRTQQEDSAVYLCASSSTPRVDTEAFFGQGTRLTVV.